Listed here are 3 T cell receptor beta chains from one sample, sequenced in a study of identical twins. TCRdb called the 5' RACE reads again in MiXCR, with one record for every CDR3 protein. The sample includes approximately 550,000 distinct CDR3 sequences, about a fifth seen only once; the top ten take 0.48%. The same sample was also studied in work on yellow fever vaccine responses in identical twins.

Sequenced sample: CD4+ T cells sorted from blood. These receptors were collected from a woman aged 18-29 years in good health.

Only a few counts were recorded for this clonotype. The CDR3 sequence is CAIGGIQETQYF. CDR3 DNA: TGTGCCATCGGAGGGATCCAAGAGACCCAGTACTTC. The chain links TRBV10-3 to TRBJ2-5; a weak D match, TRBD2 (6 bases). Germline V lookup: CDR1 ENHRY, CDR2 SYGVKD. CDR3 length equals 12 residues. Trimming removed 8 bases at V and 1 base at J, with 8 bases between.

This clonotype has a handful of counts. This chain connects TRBV5-1 to TRBJ2-3; possibly TRBD1 or TRBD2 for D (6 bases each). This CDR3 has 14 amino acids. Trimming removed 0 bases from V and 6 bases from J, with 11 bases in between. The germline CDR1 and CDR2 sequences are SGHRS and YFSETQ. CDR3 protein: CASSLGGAGDTQYF. CDR3 sequence (DNA): TGCGCCAGCAGCTTGGGGGGGGCCGGGGATACGCAGTATTTT.

The J gene is TRBJ1-2, the V gene TRBV6-1; 8 bases map to TRBD1. The CDR3 is 15 residues long. Germline V gene sequence: CDR1 MNHNS, CDR2 SASEGT. The trim removed 7 bases at V and 8 bases at J, leaving 15 bases unmatched. CDR3 sequence (DNA): TGTGCCAGCACCGCAAGACTGGACAGGGCTCGAGGCTACACCTTC. Its translation is CASTARLDRARGYTF.